This T cell receptor (beta chain) was sequenced in a study of blood T cell repertoires in COVID-19. Study context: Sources were T cells, B-cell-depleted T cells, or PBMCs; the material itself was cDNA or gDNA.

The data were produced by immunoSEQ multiplex PCR, yet TCRdb's version contains in-frame clones alone and is incomplete. The table records fewer than 200,000 clones, approximately 86% of them present only once. This TCR was recovered from a woman aged 50 to 60 with acute or convalescent COVID-19. Sample: peripheral blood.

CDR3 residues: CASSPRDRRSYEQYF. In nucleotides, the CDR3 is TGTGCCAGCAGCCCCCGGGACAGGAGATCCTACGAGCAGTACTTC. This chain joins TRBV5-6 and TRBJ2-7; 8 positions match TRBD1. In germline, CDR1 is SGHDT, CDR2 YYEEEE. The trim removed 4 bases at V and 1 base at J, leaving 7 bases unmatched. The length of the CDR3 is 15 residues.